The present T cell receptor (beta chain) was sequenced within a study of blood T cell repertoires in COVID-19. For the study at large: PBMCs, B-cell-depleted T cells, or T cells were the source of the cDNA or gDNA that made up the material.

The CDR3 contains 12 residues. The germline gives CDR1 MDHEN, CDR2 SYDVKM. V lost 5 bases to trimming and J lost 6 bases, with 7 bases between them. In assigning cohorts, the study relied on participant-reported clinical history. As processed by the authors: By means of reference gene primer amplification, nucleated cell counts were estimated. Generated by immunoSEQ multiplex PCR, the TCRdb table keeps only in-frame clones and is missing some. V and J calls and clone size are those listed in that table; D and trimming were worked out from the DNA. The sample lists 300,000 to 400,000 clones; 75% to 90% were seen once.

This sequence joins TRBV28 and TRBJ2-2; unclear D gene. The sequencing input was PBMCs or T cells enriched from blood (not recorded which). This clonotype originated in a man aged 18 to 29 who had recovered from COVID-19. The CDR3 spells CASSPAAGELFF. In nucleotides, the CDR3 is TGTGCCAGCAGTCCCGCAGCCGGGGAGCTGTTTTTT.